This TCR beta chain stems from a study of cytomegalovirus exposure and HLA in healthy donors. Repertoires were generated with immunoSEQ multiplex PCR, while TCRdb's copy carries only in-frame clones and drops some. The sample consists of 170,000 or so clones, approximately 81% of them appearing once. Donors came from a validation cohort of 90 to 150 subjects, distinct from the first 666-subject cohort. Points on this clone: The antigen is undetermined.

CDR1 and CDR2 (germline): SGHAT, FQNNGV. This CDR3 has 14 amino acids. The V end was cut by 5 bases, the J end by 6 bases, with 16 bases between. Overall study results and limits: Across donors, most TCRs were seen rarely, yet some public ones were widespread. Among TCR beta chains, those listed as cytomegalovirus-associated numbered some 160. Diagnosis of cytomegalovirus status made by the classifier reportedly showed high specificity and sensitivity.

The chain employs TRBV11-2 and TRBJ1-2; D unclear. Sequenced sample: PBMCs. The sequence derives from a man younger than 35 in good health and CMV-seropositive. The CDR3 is CASSPNMRNDGYTF. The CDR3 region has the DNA TGTGCCAGCAGCCCTAATATGAGGAACGATGGCTACACCTTC.